This T cell receptor beta chain was sequenced for a study of cytomegalovirus exposure and HLA in healthy donors. General study points: A classifier reportedly called cytomegalovirus status with high sensitivity and specificity. Further analysis, carried out later, found HLA-associated TCR beta chains more clonally expanded than equally common other chains. Accurate predictions that matched the HLA-A and HLA-B alleles of most subjects were reportedly made from TCR beta sequences.

This CDR3 contains 14 residues. With 0 bases clipped from V and 8 bases from J, the junction kept 7 bases outside the gene matches. Germline loops: CDR1 MGHRA, CDR2 YSYEKL. Donors counted as nominally healthy when sampled, yet unrecorded immune exposures were likely. The PCR made use of 60 Vbeta and 13 Jbeta primers. Libraries were prepared by immunoSEQ multiplex PCR; TCRdb keeps only in-frame clonotypes and omits some of them. The sample lists about 110,000 clones; roughly 76% were seen once. This clone was observed once. Antigen specificity is unknown. Specimen: PBMCs. The sequence was collected from a man between 18 and 35 years old in good health and CMV-seronegative. The chain has TRBV4-1 and TRBJ2-7; TRBD1 aligns across 7 bases. Here the CDR3 reads CASSQEDLQGKQYF. The CDR3 region has the DNA TGCGCCAGCAGCCAAGAGGACCTACAGGGGAAGCAGTACTTC.